This T cell receptor (beta chain) was recovered during a study of blood T cells in healthy people across ages. Next came a second PCR, run for about 6 to 12 cycles, which used a sample-barcoded 5' primer along with a J-beta primer mix. A 12-random-nucleotide template-switch adaptor tagged each cDNA molecule. TCRdb reprocessed the 5' RACE reads via MiXCR and lists one record per CDR3 protein. The data contain about 1,800,000 distinct CDR3 sequences, 28% of them seen just once; the ten biggest clones take up more than 6%. Between the trimmed V and J ends, which lost 5 bases and 3 bases, there was a span of 15 bases. From germline, CDR1 is SGHDT and CDR2 YYEEEE. CDR3 length: 16 amino acids.

Material for sequencing was blood. This chain uses TRBV5-6 with TRBJ2-6; weak D call: TRBD1 (5 bases). The TCR originated in a young woman in good health. The DNA of the CDR3 is TGTGCCAGCAGGTTAAAGGGGCTAGATGGGGCCAACGTCCTGACTTTC. As protein: CASRLKGLDGANVLTF.